The 12 T cell receptor beta chains below all came from one sample that was sequenced in a study of monozygotic twins with inflammatory bowel disease. One entry per CDR3 protein, without DNA, is what TCRdb gives after re-calling the 5' RACE reads. This sample's table reports fewer than 150,000 distinct CDR3 sequences. Sample: blood. These receptors were collected from a human donor with ulcerative colitis or Crohn's disease, or a healthy co-twin of an affected twin (not recorded which).

V gene TRBV7-2 combines with J gene TRBJ2-5; TCRdb selects TRBD1, and the lack of DNA leaves this call unchecked. The CDR3 length is 15 residues. Germline assignment: CDR1 SGHTA and CDR2 FQGNSA. This CDR3 is CASSLDAAGAKTQYF.

The chain links TRBV7-2 to TRBJ2-1; as DNA is missing, the TRBD2 call by TCRdb cannot be tested. This CDR3 comprises 14 residues. The germline gives CDR1 SGHTA, CDR2 FQGNSA. The CDR3 here is CASSKTSGINEQFF.

This clonotype ranks as medium-sized in terms of frequency. The chain couples TRBV27 to TRBJ2-5; with no DNA, the TCRdb D assignment of TRBD1 cannot be verified. CDR1 is MNHEY, CDR2 SMNVEV, per germline (reference sequence). The CDR3 extends over 13 amino acids. CDR3 in amino acids: CASSLLQEETQYF.

The rearrangement joins TRBV4-1 to TRBJ1-4; TCRdb names TRBD1, which stays unverified in the absence of DNA. Per the germline V gene, CDR1 is MGHRA and CDR2 is YSYEKL. The CDR3 length is 17 residues. The CDR3 here is CASSQPRQSSTNEKLFF.

This chain connects TRBV19 to TRBJ1-1; TCRdb outputs TRBD1, but without DNA this stays unchecked. The CDR3 has 15 amino acids. In germline, CDR1 is LNHDA, CDR2 SQIVND (reference sequence). This CDR3 is CASSPEGGARTEAFF.

The J gene is TRBJ1-2, the V gene TRBV13; lacking DNA, the TRBD1 call made by TCRdb goes unchecked. Germline CDR1 is PRHDT and CDR2 is FYEKMQ (reference sequence). The CDR3 extends over 16 amino acids. The CDR3 sequence: CASSLGPGVANYGYTF.

The V and J genes are TRBV5-6 and TRBJ1-2; the TCRdb D gene call, TRBD1, has no DNA to confirm it. The CDR3 sequence is 18 residues long. Germline V gives CDR1 SGHDT, CDR2 YYEEEE. The CDR3 sequence is CASSPPGQGIHRGYGYTF.

The chain links TRBV7-6 to TRBJ1-3; absent DNA, TCRdb's TRBD1 call cannot be checked. The CDR3 loop spans 15 amino acids. CDR1 and CDR2 from the germline V gene are SGHVS and FNYEAQ. CDR3 in amino acids: CASSWTGVSGNTIYF.

The chain employs TRBV12-3 or TRBV12-4 and TRBJ1-1; no DNA is available, so the TRBD1 call from TCRdb remains unchecked. The CDR3 sequence is 15 residues long. CDR3 sequence: CASRPSDRVNTEAFF.

The J gene is TRBJ2-7, the V gene TRBV7-2. The CDR3 consists of 13 residues. The germline V gene has CDR1 SGHTA and CDR2 FQGNSA. CDR3 sequence reads: CASSLWLGYEQYF. Full variable domain (remainder filled in from reference TRBV7-2 and TRBJ2-7): GAGVSQSPSNKVTEKGKDVELRCDPISGHTALYWYRQSLGQGLEFLIYFQGNSAPDKSGLPSDRFSAERTGGSVSTLTIQRTQQEDSAVYLCASSLWLGYEQYFGPGTRLTVT.

The CDR3 loop is CASSIRTGVDVETQYF. V is TRBV19 and J is TRBJ2-5; the TRBD1 assignment by TCRdb is unverifiable without DNA. This CDR3 has 16 amino acids. Germline V gives CDR1 LNHDA, CDR2 SQIVND (reference sequence).

The gene calls are TRBV4-1 and TRBJ1-4. This CDR3 is 15 amino acids long. Germline CDR1 and CDR2: MGHRA and YSYEKL. CDR3 in amino acids: CASSQDFRTEEKLFF.